This T cell receptor (beta chain) was recovered during a study of blood T cell repertoires in COVID-19. Background on the study: Acute and convalescent COVID-19 specimens originated in the United States, Italy and Spain. PBMCs, B-cell-depleted T cells, or T cells were the source of the cDNA or gDNA that made up the material.

There are 16 residues in the CDR3. Germline values: CDR1 SGHTS, CDR2 YDEGEE. V trimming: 0 bases; J trimming: 0 bases; junction bases outside the gene matches: 4. Original handling: Amplification from reference gene primers served as the basis for estimated nucleated cell counts. This table comes from immunoSEQ multiplex PCR, and its TCRdb copy is limited to in-frame clones, with some not included. V, J and clone size derive from that table, while D and trimming were established from the DNA sequence. This repertoire shows 250,000 to 350,000 clones, about 89% found once; its top ten account for roughly 2.3%. Seattle enrolled patients during active infection and tracked them longitudinally.

The rearrangement links TRBV5-8 to TRBJ2-3, with TRBD2 matching over 7 bases. Specimen: peripheral blood. The source is a woman in her 30s with COVID-19, enrolled during active disease. The CDR3 reads CASSLGLAESTDTQYF. The CDR3 nucleotides read TGTGCCAGCAGCTTGGGCCTAGCGGAGAGCACAGATACGCAGTATTTT.